The rows below give T cell receptor beta chains drawn from one sample of a study of OX40 agonist ivuxolimab in advanced cancers. Only in-frame clones appear in the TCRdb table, and some are missing; sequencing was by immunoSEQ multiplex PCR. The sample shows some 72,000 clones, 70% to 85% of them seen only once. The sample was CD4+ or CD8+ T cells sorted from blood, taken in a trial of the OX40 agonist ivuxolimab. The receptors shown here come from an adult with an advanced solid tumor such as melanoma, head and neck, liver or kidney cancer. CDR3s include the opening cysteine and the closing phenylalanine or tryptophan. The D gene is left open where the match is weak. Rows may omit the clone size; those that give it use once, few, many or a size class.

-,TRBD1,TRBJ1-2,TRBV5-6,TGTGCCAGCAGCTTAAACAGGGGAAGCGGCGGCTACACCTTC,CASSLNRGSGGYTF
-,-,TRBJ2-5,TRBV28,TGTGCCAGCAGTGGACATGGCCCCCAAGAGACCCAGTACTTC,CASSGHGPQETQYF
-,-,TRBJ2-5,TRBV18,TGTGCCAGCTCACCCGGACAGCAAGAGACCCAGTACTTC,CASSPGQQETQYF
-,-,TRBJ2-4,TRBV29-1,TGCAGCGCACTAGGGACAGCCAAAAACATTCAGTACTTC,CSALGTAKNIQYF
-,-,TRBJ2-1,TRBV5-5,TGTGCCAGCATCCGACCCGGGGATCCTTACAACAATGAGCAGTTCTTC,CASIRPGDPYNNEQFF
-,-,TRBJ2-3,TRBV18,TGTGCCAGTTCAGGACAGCGAAGCACAGATACGCAGTATTTT,CASSGQRSTDTQYF
-,-,TRBJ2-5,TRBV30,TGTGCCTGGAACTACAGGGCCGCAGAGACCCAGTACTTC,CAWNYRAAETQYF
-,TRBD2,TRBJ2-1,TRBV29-1,TGCAGCGTTGCTTTGGCTAGCGGCGATGAGCAGTTCTTC,CSVALASGDEQFF
-,TRBD1,TRBJ2-1,TRBV29-1,TGCAGCGTTGAGGGGACAGGGGTGTACAATGAGCAGTTCTTC,CSVEGTGVYNEQFF
once,-,TRBJ1-2,TRBV7-3,TGTGCCAGCAGCTTAAACGGGCTTTCGGCCTATGGCTACACCTTC,CASSLNGLSAYGYTF
-,-,TRBJ2-7,TRBV9,TGTGCCAGCAGCGTCGGAGTCTCGCGGGTATACTCCTACGAGCAGTACTTC,CASSVGVSRVYSYEQYF
few,-,TRBJ2-1,TRBV19,TGTGCCAGTAGTATCGAACCCCCCGGGACGGTGACCTACAATGAGCAGTTCTTC,CASSIEPPGTVTYNEQFF
-,-,TRBJ1-1,TRBV7-2,TGTGCCAGCAGCTTTCAGGGGCGCGACACTGAAGCTTTCTTT,CASSFQGRDTEAFF
-,-,TRBJ2-6,TRBV7-3,TGTGCCAGCAGCCCACAGATTACTGGGGCCAACGTCCTGACTTTC,CASSPQITGANVLTF
-,TRBD2,TRBJ2-1,TRBV11-1,TGTGCCAGCAGCCAGAGGTCTAGCGGGAGGTTCTACAATGAGCAGTTCTTC,CASSQRSSGRFYNEQFF
-,TRBD1,TRBJ2-7,TRBV7-2,TGTGCCAGCAGCCCCAATACGGGACAGTTCTACGAGCAGTACTTC,CASSPNTGQFYEQYF
-,-,TRBJ2-1,TRBV5-5,TGTGCCAGCAGCTTGGAACGGGATGAGCAGTTCTTC,CASSLERDEQFF
many,-,TRBJ2-7,TRBV30,TGTGCCTGGAGTGTAAGGGGTTTCCGGGCAGCCGGGTCCTACGAGCAGTACTTC,CAWSVRGFRAAGSYEQYF
-,-,TRBJ1-2,TRBV6-6,TGTGCCAGCAGGCAGGGGATCGCTGGCTATGGCTACACCTTC,CASRQGIAGYGYTF
-,-,TRBJ2-7,TRBV6-6,TGTGCCAGCAGGCCTCAGTATGGGGGAAAGTCCTACGAGCAGTACTTC,CASRPQYGGKSYEQYF
-,TRBD1,TRBJ2-7,TRBV28,TGTGCCAGCAGCCTGGGACAGGGGGCCTACGAGCAGTACTTC,CASSLGQGAYEQYF
-,-,TRBJ2-7,TRBV6-5,TGTGCCAGCAGTTTAGGGGCATACTCCTACGAGCAGTACTTC,CASSLGAYSYEQYF
-,TRBD1,TRBJ1-2,TRBV29-1,TGCAGCGTTGAGAGACAGGGCACCTATGGCTACACCTTC,CSVERQGTYGYTF
few,-,TRBJ2-5,TRBV19,TGTGCCAGTAGTATAGGTGGAGAGACCCAGTACTTC,CASSIGGETQYF
-,-,TRBJ1-1,TRBV7-2,TGTGCCAGCAGCTTAGTCGGGACGGCGAACACTGAAGCTTTCTTT,CASSLVGTANTEAFF
-,-,TRBJ1-2,TRBV10-3,TGTGCCATCAGTGAAGGCATCTCCTATGGCTACACCTTC,CAISEGISYGYTF
-,-,TRBJ2-1,TRBV9,TGTGCCAGCAGCCCAGGGAGACGGGAGAATGAGCAGTTCTTC,CASSPGRRENEQFF
-,-,TRBJ1-1,TRBV19,TGTGCCAGTAGCCTCGGGGCGCTGAACACTGAAGCTTTCTTT,CASSLGALNTEAFF
once,-,TRBJ1-3,TRBV9,TGTGCCAGCAGCCCAGAACAGGTTTGGGGAAACACCATATATTTT,CASSPEQVWGNTIYF
-,TRBD1,TRBJ1-1,TRBV27,TGTGCCAGCAGGCCGGGACAGAGTTCGAACACTGAAGCTTTCTTT,CASRPGQSSNTEAFF
few,-,TRBJ1-6,TRBV7-9,TGTGCCAGCAGCTTAGGGCAGAATAATTCACCCCTCCACTTT,CASSLGQNNSPLHF
-,-,TRBJ1-2,TRBV28,TGTGCCAGCACCCTTCTTGATAGGGTCGACTATGGCTACACCTTC,CASTLLDRVDYGYTF
-,-,TRBJ2-1,TRBV5-1,TGCGCCAGCAGCTTGGGGGACCCCTACAATGAGCAGTTCTTC,CASSLGDPYNEQFF